The 15 T cell receptor beta chains in this list originate from one sample, sequenced in a study of blood T cell repertoires in COVID-19. Assay: immunoSEQ multiplex PCR; the TCRdb copy retains only in-frame clones and omits some. The sample comprises 210,000 or so clones, 65% to 85% of which are singletons, and around 9.3% rests with the top ten. Input material: peripheral blood. All receptors come from an elderly woman with acute or convalescent COVID-19.

This chain joins TRBV4-2 and TRBJ2-5; perhaps TRBD2 as D (6 bases). With 1 base removed from V and 2 bases from J, the gap between germline ends came to 20 bases. CDR1 and CDR2 from the germline V gene are LGHNA and YNFKEQ. This CDR3 comprises 18 residues. The CDR3 here is CASSQGVGTSWGQETQYF. CDR3 nucleotides: TGTGCCAGCAGCCAAGGCGTAGGTACTAGCTGGGGACAAGAGACCCAGTACTTC.

V usage is TRBV5-6 and J usage is TRBJ2-1; a possible D gene is TRBD1 (6 bases). Germline-derived CDR1 and CDR2 are SGHDT and YYEEEE. V shed 4 bases and J shed 6 bases, with 17 bases lying between them. This CDR3 comprises 15 residues. CDR3 sequence: CASSRGNREFNEQFF. CDR3 DNA sequence: TGTGCCAGCAGCCGTGGGAACAGGGAATTCAATGAGCAGTTCTTC. Full variable domain (remainder filled in from reference TRBV5-6 and TRBJ2-1): DAGVTQSPTHLIKTRGQQVTLRCSPKSGHDTVSWYQQALGQGPQFIFQYYEEEERQRGNFPDRFSGHQFPNYSSELNVNALLLGDSALYLCASSRGNREFNEQFFGPGTRLTVL.

This clone was seen more than once but under ten times. The chain recombines TRBV6-6 with TRBJ2-7, with 9 bases that match TRBD1. The CDR3 covers 15 residues. The junction had 11 bases not matched to a gene; V was cut back by 7 bases and J by 4 bases. CDR1 and CDR2 (germline): MNHNY, SVGAGI (reference sequence). CDR3: CASKRVGTGNYEQYF. The CDR3, as DNA: TGTGCCAGCAAACGGGTTGGGACAGGGAATTACGAGCAGTACTTC.

This chain connects TRBV7-8 to TRBJ2-1; 12 bases map to TRBD1. Looked up from germline, CDR1 is SGHVS and CDR2 is FQNEAQ. The trim removed 3 bases at V and 8 bases at J, leaving 8 bases unmatched. The CDR3 length is 16 residues. The CDR3 nucleotides are TGTGCCAGCAGCTTTATCGGGACAGGGGGCGCGGATGAGCAGTTCTTC. This codes for CASSFIGTGGADEQFF. The variable domain in full, with the rest retrieved from reference TRBV7-8 and TRBJ2-1, is GAGVSQSPRYKVAKRGQDVALRCDPISGHVSLFWYQQALGQGPEFLTYFQNEAQLDKSGLPSDRFFAERPEGSVSTLKIQRTQQEDSAVYLCASSFIGTGGADEQFFGPGTRLTVL.

The genes are TRBV7-9 and TRBJ2-2; the D gene is possibly TRBD1 (5 bases). V was shortened by 5 bases and J by 4 bases, with 14 bases between the two germline ends. The CDR3 is made up of 15 amino acids. CDR1 is SEHNR, CDR2 FQNEAQ, per germline (reference sequence). The CDR3 bases are TGTGCCAGCAGCACCGGACACGGTACCACCGGGGAGCTGTTTTTT. Translated: CASSTGHGTTGELFF.

Only a few counts were recorded for this clone. J is TRBJ2-4 and V is TRBV19; 7 bases match TRBD1. In germline, CDR1 is LNHDA, CDR2 SQIVND (reference sequence). The CDR3 runs to 14 residues. V shed 5 bases, J shed 8 bases, and the junction held 9 bases outside the gene matches. The CDR3 coding sequence is TGTGCCAGTAGTGCTCCCGACAGGGAGCACATTCAGTACTTC. Translating it yields CASSAPDREHIQYF.

The rearrangement uses TRBV23-1 and TRBJ2-3, with D unresolved. TRBV23-1 has ORF status, its function being uncertain. The CDR3 runs to 12 residues. V dropped 6 bases and J dropped 3 bases, with 7 bases sitting between them. The CDR3 DNA sequence: TGCGCCAGCAGCACCGAGACAGATACGCAGTATTTT. Translated, it gives CASSTETDTQYF.

The chain carries TRBV5-5 and TRBJ2-4; 8 bases agree with TRBD1. Per germline, CDR1 SGHKS and CDR2 YYEKEE (reference sequence). The junction had 12 bases not matched to a gene; V was cut back by 3 bases and J by 1 base. The CDR3 contains 18 residues. CDR3 bases: TGTGCCAGCAGCTCCGTGATGGACAGGGTCGCGGCCAAAAACATTCAGTACTTC. Protein product: CASSSVMDRVAAKNIQYF.

The chain links TRBV5-4 to TRBJ2-7; D uncertain. Germline CDR1 and CDR2: SGHNT and YYREEE (reference sequence). There are 14 residues in the CDR3. Trimming pared 0 bases from V and 1 base from J, leaving 8 bases between. CDR3 loop: CASSLASGSYEQYF. The CDR3 bases are TGTGCCAGCAGCTTGGCTAGTGGGTCCTACGAGCAGTACTTC.

CDR3 bases: TGTGCCAGTAGTATAGAGGCTAGCGGGAATTACGGGGAGCTGTTTTTT. Its protein is CASSIEASGNYGELFF. This chain links TRBV19 with TRBJ2-2; 9 bases line up with TRBD2. CDR3 length equals 16 residues. V shed 0 bases, J shed 7 bases, and the junction held 6 bases outside the gene matches. Germline CDR1 and CDR2: LNHDA and SQIVND (reference sequence).

The chain couples TRBV2 to TRBJ2-7; 7 bases map to TRBD1. V trimming: 7 bases; J trimming: 1 base; junction bases outside the gene matches: 4. The CDR3 is made up of 13 amino acids. Germline V gene sequence: CDR1 SNHLY, CDR2 FYNNEI. CDR3 sequence (DNA): TGTGCCAGCACTACAGGGGAGTCCTACGAGCAGTACTTC. This encodes CASTTGESYEQYF.

The chain is built from TRBV6-5 and TRBJ1-6; D perhaps matches TRBD1 (6 bases). Looked up from germline, CDR1 is MNHEY and CDR2 is SVGAGI. Trimming took off 0 bases at V and 8 bases at J, with 8 bases between the two ends. This CDR3 comprises 14 residues. This chain's CDR3 is CASSYSGAYSPLHF. CDR3 coding DNA: TGTGCCAGCAGTTACTCGGGGGCCTATTCACCCCTCCACTTT.

This clone occurred a few times. This chain uses TRBV29-1 with TRBJ1-2; D gene unclear. Germline values: CDR1 SQVTM, CDR2 ANQGSEA. The CDR3 spans 15 residues. Deletions cut 1 base from V and 4 bases from J, with 16 bases between. For the CDR3, the DNA is TGCAGCGTTGAAGGGATGGGCAGGAGGTCCTATGGCTACACCTTC. This codes for CSVEGMGRRSYGYTF.

The chain links TRBV7-8 to TRBJ2-5; a possible D gene is TRBD2 (6 bases). V shed 5 bases and J shed 5 bases, with 12 bases lying between them. This CDR3 spans 13 amino acids. Germline CDR1 reads SGHVS; CDR2 reads FQNEAQ. The CDR3 sequence is CASSRAGRETQYF. Here the CDR3 DNA reads TGTGCCAGCAGCCGGGCGGGGCGGGAGACCCAGTACTTC.

The chain carries TRBV14 and TRBJ1-2; no clear D. Germline CDR1 reads SGHDN; CDR2 reads FVKESK. V was shortened by 0 bases and J by 1 base, with 6 bases between the two germline ends. This CDR3 region has 14 residues. The CDR3 DNA reads TGTGCCAGCAGCCAAGATACAGTTAACTATGGCTACACCTTC. Translating gives CASSQDTVNYGYTF.